The text below deals with one T cell receptor (beta chain). This may be a read error: a much more frequent sequence differs by one nucleotide. The iRepertoire nested amplicon-rescue multiplex PCR amplified TCR alpha and beta CDR3s from RNA. TCRdb reprocessed the multiplex PCR reads with MiXCR, giving one entry per CDR3 protein. The table includes under 200,000 distinct CDR3 sequences, roughly 45% detected once. This sample stems from a study of glioma-infiltrating T cells. The sequence came from a human donor with low-grade glioma or glioblastoma, undergoing nonglioma brain surgery, or in good health (not recorded which). The specimen was glioma tissue, nonneoplastic brain tissue, or PBMCs (not recorded which).

CDR3 DNA sequence: TGTGCCAGCAGCCAAGAAAGTCATACGAAGTATTTT. Residues: CASSQESHTKYF. The rearrangement uses TRBV7-9 and TRBJ2-3; D call uncertain. The CDR3 consists of 12 residues. Germline V gene data show CDR1 as SEHNR and CDR2 as FQNEAQ (reference sequence).